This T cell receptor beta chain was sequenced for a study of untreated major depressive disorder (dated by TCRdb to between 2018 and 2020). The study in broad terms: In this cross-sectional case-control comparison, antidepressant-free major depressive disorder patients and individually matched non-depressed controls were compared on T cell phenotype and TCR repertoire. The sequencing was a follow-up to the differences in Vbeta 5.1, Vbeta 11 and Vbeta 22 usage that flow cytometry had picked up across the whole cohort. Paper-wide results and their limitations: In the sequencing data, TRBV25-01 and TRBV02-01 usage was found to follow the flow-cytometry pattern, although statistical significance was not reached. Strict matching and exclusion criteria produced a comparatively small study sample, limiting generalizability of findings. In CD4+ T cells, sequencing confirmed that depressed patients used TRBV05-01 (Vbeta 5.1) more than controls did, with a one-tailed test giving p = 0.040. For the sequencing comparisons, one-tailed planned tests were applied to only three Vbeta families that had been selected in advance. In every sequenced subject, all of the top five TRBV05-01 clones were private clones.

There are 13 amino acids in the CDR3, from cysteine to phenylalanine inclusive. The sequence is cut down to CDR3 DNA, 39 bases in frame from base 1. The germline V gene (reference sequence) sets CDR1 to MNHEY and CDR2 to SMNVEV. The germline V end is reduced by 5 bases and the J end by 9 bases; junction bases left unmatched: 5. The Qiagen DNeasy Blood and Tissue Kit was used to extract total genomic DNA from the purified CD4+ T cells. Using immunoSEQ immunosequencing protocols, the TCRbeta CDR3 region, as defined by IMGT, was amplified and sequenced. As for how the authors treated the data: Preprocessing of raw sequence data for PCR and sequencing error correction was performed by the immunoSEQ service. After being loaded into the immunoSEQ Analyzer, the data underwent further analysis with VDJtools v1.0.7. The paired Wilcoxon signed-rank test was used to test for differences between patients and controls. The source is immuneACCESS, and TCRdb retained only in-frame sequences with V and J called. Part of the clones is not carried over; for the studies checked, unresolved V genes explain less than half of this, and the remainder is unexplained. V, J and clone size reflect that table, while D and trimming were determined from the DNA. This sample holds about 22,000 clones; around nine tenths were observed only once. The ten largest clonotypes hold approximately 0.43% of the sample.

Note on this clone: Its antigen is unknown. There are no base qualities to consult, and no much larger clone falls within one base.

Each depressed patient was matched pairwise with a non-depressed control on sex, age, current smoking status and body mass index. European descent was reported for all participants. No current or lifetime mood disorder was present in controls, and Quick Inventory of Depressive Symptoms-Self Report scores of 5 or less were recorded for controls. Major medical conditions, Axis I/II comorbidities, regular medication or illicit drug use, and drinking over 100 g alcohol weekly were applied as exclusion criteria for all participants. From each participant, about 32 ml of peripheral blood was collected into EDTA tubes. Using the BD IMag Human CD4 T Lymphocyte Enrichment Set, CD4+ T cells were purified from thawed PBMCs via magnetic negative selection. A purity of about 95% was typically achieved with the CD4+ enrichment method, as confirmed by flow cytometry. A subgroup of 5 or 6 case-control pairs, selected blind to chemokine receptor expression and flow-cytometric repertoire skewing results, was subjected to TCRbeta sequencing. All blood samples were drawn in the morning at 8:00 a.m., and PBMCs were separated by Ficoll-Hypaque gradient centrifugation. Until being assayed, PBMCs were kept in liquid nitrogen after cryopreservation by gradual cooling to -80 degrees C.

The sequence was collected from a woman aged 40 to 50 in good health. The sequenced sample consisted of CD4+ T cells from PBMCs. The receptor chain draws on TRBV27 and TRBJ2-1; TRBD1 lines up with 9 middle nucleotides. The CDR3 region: CASSLTGGSEQFF. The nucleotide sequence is TGTGCCAGCAGTCTCACAGGGGGCTCTGAGCAGTTCTTC.